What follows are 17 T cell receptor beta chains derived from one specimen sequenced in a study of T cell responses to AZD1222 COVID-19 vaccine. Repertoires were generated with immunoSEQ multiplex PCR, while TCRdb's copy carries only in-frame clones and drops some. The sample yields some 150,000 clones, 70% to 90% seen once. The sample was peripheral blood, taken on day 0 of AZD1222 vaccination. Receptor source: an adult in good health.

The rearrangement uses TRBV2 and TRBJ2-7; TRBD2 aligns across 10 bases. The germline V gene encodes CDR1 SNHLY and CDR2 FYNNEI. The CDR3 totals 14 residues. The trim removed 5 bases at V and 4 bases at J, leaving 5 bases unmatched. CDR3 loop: CASSTGTSVYEQYF. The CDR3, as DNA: TGTGCCAGCAGTACCGGGACTAGCGTGTACGAGCAGTACTTC.

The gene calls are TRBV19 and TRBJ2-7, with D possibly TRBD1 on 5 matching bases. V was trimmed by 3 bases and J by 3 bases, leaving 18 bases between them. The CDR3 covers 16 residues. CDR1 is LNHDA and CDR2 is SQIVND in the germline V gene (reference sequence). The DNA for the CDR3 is TGTGCCAGTAGTATCCGGATCGGACAAAGGAACTACGAGCAGTACTTC. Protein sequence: CASSIRIGQRNYEQYF.

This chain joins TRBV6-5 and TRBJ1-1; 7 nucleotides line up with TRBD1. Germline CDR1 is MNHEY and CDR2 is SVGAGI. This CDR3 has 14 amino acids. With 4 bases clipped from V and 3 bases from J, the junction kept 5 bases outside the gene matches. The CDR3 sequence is CASSLDRRYTEAFF. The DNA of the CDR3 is TGTGCCAGCAGTTTGGACAGGCGGTACACTGAAGCTTTCTTT.

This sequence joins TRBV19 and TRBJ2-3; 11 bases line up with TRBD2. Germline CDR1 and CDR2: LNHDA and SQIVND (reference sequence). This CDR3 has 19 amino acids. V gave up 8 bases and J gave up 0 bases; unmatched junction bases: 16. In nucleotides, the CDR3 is TGTGCCAGTTCCTATCGTAGTAGCGGGAGGGCTACGAGCACAGATACGCAGTATTTT. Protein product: CASSYRSSGRATSTDTQYF.

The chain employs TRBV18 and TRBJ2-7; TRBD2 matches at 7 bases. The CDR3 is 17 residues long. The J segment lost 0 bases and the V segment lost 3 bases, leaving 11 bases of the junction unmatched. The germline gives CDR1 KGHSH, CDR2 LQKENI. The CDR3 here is CASSPPGGGLNSYEQYF. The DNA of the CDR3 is TGTGCCAGCTCACCCCCCGGTGGGGGACTAAACTCCTACGAGCAGTACTTC.

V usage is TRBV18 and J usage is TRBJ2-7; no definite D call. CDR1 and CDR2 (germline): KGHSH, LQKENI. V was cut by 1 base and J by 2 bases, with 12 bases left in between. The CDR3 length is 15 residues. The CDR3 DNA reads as TGTGCCAGCTCACCACGAGACGGTCCCGCCTACGAGCAGTACTTC. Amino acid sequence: CASSPRDGPAYEQYF.

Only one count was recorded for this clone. The CDR3 is CASRSGLEINTGELFF. CDR3 bases: TGTGCCAGTAGATCGGGACTTGAAATTAACACCGGGGAGCTGTTTTTT. The chain employs TRBV19 and TRBJ2-2; D is perhaps TRBD2 (6 bases). V lost 6 bases to trimming and J lost 2 bases, with 16 bases between them. The germline CDR1 and CDR2 sequences are LNHDA and SQIVND (reference sequence). The CDR3 is made up of 16 amino acids.

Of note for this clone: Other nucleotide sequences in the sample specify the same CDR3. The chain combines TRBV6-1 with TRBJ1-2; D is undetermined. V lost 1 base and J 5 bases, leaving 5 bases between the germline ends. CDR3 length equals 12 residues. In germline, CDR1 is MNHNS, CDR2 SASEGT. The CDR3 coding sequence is TGTGCCAGCAGTGAAGTGGGATATGGCTACACCTTC. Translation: CASSEVGYGYTF.

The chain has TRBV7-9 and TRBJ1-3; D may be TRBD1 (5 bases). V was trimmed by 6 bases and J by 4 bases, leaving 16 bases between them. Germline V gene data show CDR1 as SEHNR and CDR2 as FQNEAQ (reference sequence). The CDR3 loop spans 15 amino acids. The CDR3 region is CASSSSGQAGNTIYF. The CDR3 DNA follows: TGTGCCAGCAGTTCCTCGGGGCAAGCCGGAAACACCATATATTTT.

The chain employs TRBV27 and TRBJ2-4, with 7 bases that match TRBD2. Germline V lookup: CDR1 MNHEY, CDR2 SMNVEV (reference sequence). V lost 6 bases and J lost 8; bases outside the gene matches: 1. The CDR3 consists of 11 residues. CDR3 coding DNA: TGTGCCAGCAGGGCGGGAGACATTCAGTACTTC. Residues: CASRAGDIQYF.

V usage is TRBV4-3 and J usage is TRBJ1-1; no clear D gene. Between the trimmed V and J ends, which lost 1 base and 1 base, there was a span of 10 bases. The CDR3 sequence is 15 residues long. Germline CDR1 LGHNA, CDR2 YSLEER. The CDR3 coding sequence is TGCGCCAGCAGCCAAGGGGCGGCAAGGAACACTGAAGCTTTCTTT. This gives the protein CASSQGAARNTEAFF.

The CDR3, as DNA: TGTGCCAGCAAGGGGGGAGGGCAGCAAGAGACCCAGTACTTC. Translated: CASKGGGQQETQYF. This chain links TRBV7-9 with TRBJ2-5; TRBD2 is a possible D gene (7 bases). Trimming took 7 bases from V and 2 from J, leaving 14 bases between them. Looked up from germline, CDR1 is SEHNR and CDR2 is FQNEAQ (reference sequence). This CDR3 is built from 14 residues. Combining the CDR3 with reference TRBV7-9 and TRBJ2-5 gives the whole variable domain DTGVSQNPRHKITKRGQNVTFRCDPISEHNRLYWYRQTLGQGPEFLTYFQNEAQLEKSRLLSDRFSAERPKGSFSTLEIQRTEQGDSAMYLCASKGGGQQETQYFGPGTRLLVL.

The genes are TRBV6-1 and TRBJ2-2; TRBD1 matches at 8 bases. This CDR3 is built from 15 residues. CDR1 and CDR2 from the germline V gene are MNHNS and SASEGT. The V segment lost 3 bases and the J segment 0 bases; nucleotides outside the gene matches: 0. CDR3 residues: CASSEDRANTGELFF. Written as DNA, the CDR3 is TGTGCCAGCAGTGAGGACAGGGCGAACACCGGGGAGCTGTTTTTT.

CDR3 DNA sequence: TGTGCCAGCAGTAATGGACCGCGGGATACGCAGTATTTT. Protein: CASSNGPRDTQYF. The gene calls are TRBV6-2 or TRBV6-3 and TRBJ2-3, with D hard to call. Germline V gene sequence: CDR1 MNHEY, CDR2 SVGEGT. Trimming left V 5 bases short and J 6 bases short, with 12 bases between. The CDR3 runs 13 residues.

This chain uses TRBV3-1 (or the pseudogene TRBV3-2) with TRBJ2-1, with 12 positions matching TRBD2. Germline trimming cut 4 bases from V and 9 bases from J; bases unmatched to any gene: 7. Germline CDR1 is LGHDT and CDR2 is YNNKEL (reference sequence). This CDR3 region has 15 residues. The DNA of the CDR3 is TGTGCCAGCAGCCGACTAGCGGGAGTAGGGAGTGAGCAGTTCTTC. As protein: CASSRLAGVGSEQFF.

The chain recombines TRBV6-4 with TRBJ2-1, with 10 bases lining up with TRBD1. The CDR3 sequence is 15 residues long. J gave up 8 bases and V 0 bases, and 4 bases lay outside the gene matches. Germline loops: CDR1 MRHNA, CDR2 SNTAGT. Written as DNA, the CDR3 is TGTGCCAGCAGTGACTCGACAGGGGGCGGAGATGAGCAGTTCTTC. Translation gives CASSDSTGGGDEQFF.

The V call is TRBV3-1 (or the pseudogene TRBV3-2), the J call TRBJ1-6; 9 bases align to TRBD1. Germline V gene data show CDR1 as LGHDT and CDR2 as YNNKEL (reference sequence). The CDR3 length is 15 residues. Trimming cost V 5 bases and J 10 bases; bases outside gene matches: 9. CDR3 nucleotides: TGTGCCAGCAGCGCCCAACAGGGGGCCGGGTCACCCCTCCACTTT. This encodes CASSAQQGAGSPLHF.